A single sample gave rise to the 15 T cell receptor beta chains below, sequenced in a study of long-term antiretroviral therapy in people with HIV (dated by TCRdb to about 2022). The immunoSEQ hsTCRB v3.0 assay was used at survey level resolution for TRB variable region sequencing. TCRdb's version of the immuneACCESS table is confined to in-frame rearrangements and falls short of the full clone set. An unresolved V gene accounts for under half of the shortfall where checked; the remainder is of unknown origin. This sample has tens of thousands of clones in its table, and 70% to 90% of those were observed once. Under 7.5% of the sample goes to the ten largest clones. Source: unsorted PBMCs, taken roughly 5 years before starting antiretroviral therapy. The receptors here all came from a man aged 45-65 years with HIV.

J is TRBJ2-3 and V is TRBV19; possibly TRBD2 for D (5 bases). Germline lookup yields CDR1 LNHDA and CDR2 SQIVND (reference sequence). The CDR3 loop spans 12 amino acids. V shed 9 bases and J shed 4 bases, with 11 bases lying between them. The CDR3 sequence is CASALEADTQYF. The DNA of the CDR3 is TGTGCCAGCGCCCTGGAGGCAGATACGCAGTATTTT.

This clone was found once. The chain carries TRBV18 and TRBJ1-1; D remains ambiguous. Germline V gene sequence: CDR1 KGHSH, CDR2 LQKENI. V was pared by 4 bases and J by 1 base, with 10 bases between. This CDR3 is built from 14 residues. The CDR3 nucleotides are TGTGCCAGCTCACAGCGGACGGCGAACACTGAAGCTTTCTTT. Protein product: CASSQRTANTEAFF.

The chain recombines TRBV7-3 with TRBJ1-6, with D possibly being TRBD1 (5 bases). The ends were cut back, 2 bases at V and 12 bases at J, with 20 bases in the middle. This CDR3 region has 16 residues. Germline lookup yields CDR1 SGHTA and CDR2 FQGTGA. The CDR3 region is CASSLGVHQGTEPLHF. As DNA, the CDR3 is TGTGCCAGCAGCTTAGGGGTTCATCAGGGTACGGAACCCCTCCACTTT.

The CDR3 spells CASTRGVFVDEQFF. CDR3 DNA: TGTGCCTCAACCCGAGGGGTATTTGTCGATGAGCAGTTCTTC. The rearrangement links TRBV6-1 to TRBJ2-1; D might be TRBD1 or TRBD2, each matching 5 bases. Trimming took 11 bases from V and 8 from J, leaving 22 bases between them. The CDR3 spans 14 residues. CDR1 is MNHNS, CDR2 SASEGT, per germline.

This clone was found once. This chain connects TRBV9 to TRBJ2-1, with 14 bases lining up with TRBD2. The CDR3 totals 17 residues. Unmatched junction bases numbered 3, after V lost 3 bases and J lost 1 base. The V gene's germline CDR1 is SGDLS and CDR2 YYNGEE. Written as DNA, the CDR3 is TGTGCCAGCAGCGACGGGACTAGCGGGAGATCCTACAATGAGCAGTTCTTC. Its protein product is CASSDGTSGRSYNEQFF.

This rearrangement joins TRBV2 to TRBJ2-7; tentatively, D is TRBD1 (5 bases). The CDR3 has 12 amino acids. The V gene lost 10 bases and the J gene lost 6 bases, with 16 bases spanning the gap. Germline-derived CDR1 and CDR2 are SNHLY and FYNNEI. CDR3 region: CATRGRAGEQYF. The CDR3 nucleotides are TGTGCCACCCGCGGCAGGGCTGGCGAGCAGTACTTC.

A single count supports this clone. J is TRBJ2-7 and V is TRBV11-2, with a possible D match to TRBD1 (6 bases). Trimming took off 2 bases at V and 6 bases at J, with 14 bases between the two ends. This CDR3 is built from 14 residues. Per the germline V gene, CDR1 is SGHAT and CDR2 is FQNNGV. As DNA, the CDR3 is TGTGCCAGCAGCTTAAACAGGGTTCCCGGCGAGCAGTACTTC. It encodes CASSLNRVPGEQYF.

The genes are TRBV28 and TRBJ2-3, with D possibly matching TRBD2 (5 bases). The CDR3 is 14 residues long. V was trimmed by 3 bases and J by 4 bases, leaving 11 bases between them. In germline, CDR1 is MDHEN, CDR2 SYDVKM. The CDR3 DNA follows: TGTGCCAGCAGTTTGGACCCGAGGGCAGATACGCAGTATTTT. This gives the protein CASSLDPRADTQYF. The full variable domain, rest sourced from reference TRBV28 and TRBJ2-3, is DVKVTQSSRYLVKRTGEKVFLECVQDMDHENMFWYRQDPGLGLRLIYFSYDVKMKEKGDIPEGYSVSREKKERFSLILESASTNQTSMYLCASSLDPRADTQYFGPGTRLTVL.

This chain uses TRBV7-9 with TRBJ2-3; D perhaps matches TRBD2 (5 bases). There are 14 residues in the CDR3. Deletions cut 1 base from V and 2 bases from J, with 7 bases between. The germline CDR1 and CDR2 sequences are SEHNR and FQNEAQ (reference sequence). CDR3 coding DNA: TGTGCCAGCAGCTTAGAGAGGGCCACAGATACGCAGTATTTT. Translation: CASSLERATDTQYF.

The gene calls are TRBV5-4 and TRBJ2-3; 7 positions agree with TRBD1. Per the germline V gene, CDR1 is SGHNT and CDR2 is YYREEE (reference sequence). The CDR3 sequence is 15 residues long. V was pared by 4 bases and J by 2 bases, with 7 bases of the junction left unmatched. CDR3: CASSRSGTVTDTQYF. For the CDR3, the DNA is TGTGCCAGCAGCAGATCCGGGACAGTCACAGATACGCAGTATTTT.

V and J are TRBV7-3 and TRBJ2-1, with 10 bases fitting TRBD2. After removal of 6 bases from V and 9 bases from J, the junction contained 11 bases not matched to a gene. Germline loops: CDR1 SGHTA, CDR2 FQGTGA. The CDR3 is made up of 15 amino acids. The CDR3 protein is CASSRLSGRSGEQFF. DNA of the CDR3: TGTGCCAGCAGTCGTCTTAGCGGGAGGTCGGGTGAGCAGTTCTTC.

The chain carries TRBV11-2 and TRBJ1-6; D gene uncertain. V lost 1 base, J lost 7 bases, and 14 bases lay in between. This CDR3 contains 16 residues. Germline assignment: CDR1 SGHAT and CDR2 FQNNGV. CDR3 amino acids: CASSLVVAVQNSPLHF. CDR3 in DNA: TGTGCCAGCAGCTTAGTAGTCGCGGTTCAAAATTCACCCCTCCACTTT.

Only one count was recorded for this clone. The V and J genes are TRBV5-1 and TRBJ2-1, with 7 bases aligning to TRBD2. V lost 5 bases, J lost 0 bases, and 5 bases stayed unmatched. The germline CDR1 and CDR2 sequences are SGHRS and YFSETQ. The CDR3 sequence is 15 residues long. In DNA, the CDR3 is TGCGCCAGCAGGGTAGCGGGCAGCTCCTACAATGAGCAGTTCTTC. Its protein is CASRVAGSSYNEQFF. Looking up the rest from reference TRBV5-1 and TRBJ2-1 gives the full variable domain: KAGVTQTPRYLIKTRGQQVTLSCSPISGHRSVSWYQQTPGQGLQFLFEYFSETQRNKGNFPGRFSGRQFSNSRSEMNVSTLELGDSALYLCASRVAGSSYNEQFFGPGTRLTVL.

The gene calls are TRBV6-5 and TRBJ1-1; D might be TRBD1 (5 bases). Germline loops: CDR1 MNHEY, CDR2 SVGAGI. This CDR3 region has 14 residues. V was clipped by 7 bases and J by 7 bases, with 19 bases between them. The CDR3 loop is CASNLRDAQGEAFF. The CDR3 DNA reads as TGTGCCAGCAACCTCCGGGACGCCCAGGGTGAAGCTTTCTTT.

The V gene is TRBV6-6, the J gene TRBJ2-5, with TRBD2 as a possible D gene (6 bases). CDR3 length equals 14 residues. V was clipped by 6 bases and J by 1 base, with 12 bases between them. The germline V gene encodes CDR1 MNHNY and CDR2 SVGAGI (reference sequence). CDR3 bases: TGTGCCAGCAGCCATCCGGGGGTCCAAGAGACCCAGTACTTC. Amino acids: CASSHPGVQETQYF.